The rows below give T cell receptor beta chains drawn from one sample of a study of T cells in Graves' hyperthyroidism and ophthalmopathy. TCRdb redid the calling of the multiplex PCR reads with MiXCR, one entry per CDR3 protein. The sample includes some 210,000 distinct CDR3 sequences, about a sixth seen only once; the top ten take approximately 46%. The sequencing input was blood. All receptors come from a man between 50 and 59 years old with Graves' hyperthyroidism. The CDR3 runs from the conserved cysteine through the conserved F or W. A D gene is named only where the DNA matches it firmly. Where a row states a size, it is once, few, many or the class of an expanded clone; other rows omit it.

CDR3: CASSVDEEKLFF; DNA: TGTGCCAGCAGCGTAGACGAGGAAAAACTGTTTTTT; J: TRBJ1-4; D: -; size: -; V: TRBV9
CDR3: CSASSGGVGLREQYF; DNA: TGCAGTGCTAGCTCAGGCGGGGTGGGACTACGCGAGCAGTACTTC; J: TRBJ2-7; D: TRBD2; size: many; V: TRBV20-1
CDR3: CASSVGLADNEQFF; DNA: TGCGCCAGCAGCGTGGGACTAGCGGACAATGAGCAGTTCTTC; J: TRBJ2-1; D: TRBD2; size: -; V: TRBV5-1
CDR3: CATSGSVRVPMAKNIQYF; DNA: TGTGCCACCAGCGGATCCGTTCGCGTACCCATGGCCAAAAACATTCAGTACTTC; J: TRBJ2-4; D: -; size: few; V: TRBV15
CDR3: CASSNSPGQGTLDEQFF; DNA: TGTGCCAGCAGCAACTCACCGGGACAGGGAACTTTGGATGAGCAGTTCTTC; J: TRBJ2-1; D: TRBD1; size: many; V: TRBV12-3/TRBV12-4
CDR3: CSARMGLAKNIQHF; DNA: TGCAGTGCTAGAATGGGGTTAGCCAAAAACATTCAGCACTTC; J: TRBJ2-4; D: -; size: -; V: TRBV20-1
CDR3: CASSSGLYSYNEQFF; DNA: TGTGCCAGCTCATCGGGACTCTACTCCTACAATGAGCAGTTCTTC; J: TRBJ2-1; D: -; size: many; V: TRBV18
CDR3: CASSLNGDYGYTF; DNA: TGTGCCAGCAGCCTAAATGGTGACTATGGCTACACCTTC; J: TRBJ1-2; D: -; size: -; V: TRBV7-3
CDR3: CASSSLPGQGASNTGELFF; DNA: TGTGCCAGCAGCTCACTACCGGGACAGGGGGCGTCGAACACCGGGGAGCTGTTTTTT; J: TRBJ2-2; D: TRBD1; size: -; V: TRBV7-9
CDR3: CAISGDNLPGANVLTF; DNA: TGTGCCATCAGCGGGGACAATCTACCTGGGGCCAACGTCCTGACTTTC; J: TRBJ2-6; D: -; size: -; V: TRBV10-3
CDR3: CSARRSGLVQETQYF; DNA: TGCAGTGCTAGACGCTCGGGACTAGTCCAAGAGACCCAGTACTTC; J: TRBJ2-5; D: TRBD2; size: -; V: TRBV20-1
CDR3: CASSQGGAAGYEQYF; DNA: TGCGCCAGCAGCCAAGGGGGCGCGGCGGGCTACGAGCAGTACTTC; J: TRBJ2-7; D: -; size: many; V: TRBV4-1
CDR3: CASSQWLAGRQDIQYF; DNA: TGTGCCAGCAGCCAATGGCTAGCGGGGAGGCAGGACATTCAGTACTTC; J: TRBJ2-4; D: TRBD2; size: many; V: TRBV3-1
CDR3: CASSSRDLRPDTQYF; DNA: TGCGCCAGCAGCTCCCGGGACCTCCGCCCAGATACGCAGTATTTT; J: TRBJ2-3; D: -; size: few; V: TRBV5-1
CDR3: CASTLSELQETQYF; DNA: TGTGCCAGCACCCTCTCCGAACTCCAAGAGACCCAGTACTTC; J: TRBJ2-5; D: -; size: many; V: TRBV12-3/TRBV12-4
CDR3: CASSIVSGTQQFF; DNA: TGTGCCAGTAGTATAGTTAGCGGGACTCAGCAGTTCTTC; J: TRBJ2-1; D: TRBD2; size: -; V: TRBV19
CDR3: CASSQGFGQGAHEQFF; DNA: TGTGCCAGCAGCCAAGGATTCGGACAGGGGGCTCATGAGCAGTTCTTC; J: TRBJ2-1; D: TRBD1; size: few; V: TRBV11-2
CDR3: CASSITSGDLTSTDTQYF; DNA: TGTGCCAGTAGTATCACTTCGGGAGACCTCACTAGCACAGATACGCAGTATTTT; J: TRBJ2-3; D: -; size: -; V: TRBV19
CDR3: CSATRTSVSNGELFF; DNA: TGCAGTGCTACGCGGACTAGCGTATCGAACGGGGAGCTGTTTTTT; J: TRBJ2-2; D: TRBD2; size: -; V: TRBV20-1
CDR3: CSANRVGSYNEQFF; DNA: TGCAGTGCAAACAGGGTGGGATCCTACAATGAGCAGTTCTTC; J: TRBJ2-1; D: -; size: -; V: TRBV20-1
CDR3: CATFSGSSYNEQFF; DNA: TGTGCCACGTTTAGCGGGAGCTCCTACAATGAGCAGTTCTTC; J: TRBJ2-1; D: TRBD2; size: -; V: TRBV10-3
CDR3: CASSTGLAVVSYNEQFF; DNA: TGTGCCAGCAGTACCGGACTAGCGGTTGTGTCCTACAATGAGCAGTTCTTC; J: TRBJ2-1; D: TRBD2; size: few; V: TRBV27
CDR3: CASSPEEGYGYTF; DNA: TGTGCCAGCAGTCCGGAGGAGGGCTATGGCTACACCTTC; J: TRBJ1-2; D: -; size: -; V: TRBV28
CDR3: CSATELDSANEKLFF; DNA: TGCAGTGCTACGGAGCTTGACAGCGCGAATGAAAAACTGTTTTTT; J: TRBJ1-4; D: -; size: -; V: TRBV20-1
CDR3: CASARVREGSEQYF; DNA: TGTGCCAGCGCCCGGGTGAGGGAGGGGAGTGAGCAGTACTTC; J: TRBJ2-7; D: TRBD2; size: -; V: TRBV5-5
CDR3: CASSESTSNQPQHF; DNA: TGTGCCAGCAGTGAATCGACTTCCAATCAGCCCCAGCATTTT; J: TRBJ1-5; D: -; size: few; V: TRBV2
CDR3: CASSLAGSRGYTF; DNA: TGTGCCAGCAGCTTGGCTGGGTCTCGGGGCTACACCTTC; J: TRBJ1-2; D: -; size: many; V: TRBV7-8